These 4 T cell receptor beta chains came from one sample sequenced in a study of early T cells in non-severe SARS-CoV-2 infection. TCRdb recomputed calls from the 5' RACE reads with MiXCR, one row per CDR3 protein. The data show 70,000 to 90,000 distinct CDR3 sequences, with about 14% seen just once and 10% to 15% held by the top ten. The sequenced material came from whole blood. These receptors all stem from an adult who was a healthcare worker with PCR-confirmed SARS-CoV-2 infection or an uninfected control (not recorded which).

This clonotype was detected ten times or more. This chain uses TRBV3-1 with TRBJ1-5; D ambiguous. The CDR3 spans 14 residues. Germline V lookup: CDR1 LGHDT, CDR2 YNNKEL (reference sequence). Deletions cut 0 bases from V and 6 bases from J, with 9 bases between. The CDR3: CASSQDIGFQPQHF. In nucleotides, the CDR3 is TGTGCCAGCAGCCAAGATATAGGCTTTCAGCCCCAGCATTTT.

The chain carries TRBV5-1 and TRBJ1-2; possibly TRBD1 for D (5 bases). The CDR3 spans 13 residues. Germline CDR1 and CDR2: SGHRS and YFSETQ. V was shortened by 1 base and J by 4 bases, with 8 bases between the two germline ends. CDR3 in amino acids: CASSLYQGYGYTF. The CDR3 DNA follows: TGCGCCAGCAGCTTGTATCAGGGCTATGGCTACACCTTC.

This clonotype was counted many times. The chain uses TRBV7-9 and TRBJ1-5; 7 bases line up with TRBD1. This CDR3 is 15 amino acids long. The junction had 5 bases not matched to a gene; V was cut back by 3 bases and J by 3 bases. Germline V lookup: CDR1 SEHNR, CDR2 FQNEAQ (reference sequence). Here the CDR3 reads CASSFGQANNQPQHF. CDR3 in DNA: TGTGCCAGCAGCTTCGGACAGGCCAACAATCAGCCCCAGCATTTT.

This clonotype was seen only a few times. The gene calls are TRBV5-1 and TRBJ2-1, with D possibly TRBD2 on 6 matching bases. This CDR3 contains 15 residues. Germline values: CDR1 SGHRS, CDR2 YFSETQ. V lost 4 bases, J lost 1 base, and 12 bases lay in between. DNA of the CDR3: TGCGCCAGCAGCCAGAAGACTAGTTCCTACAATGAGCAGTTCTTC. This gives the protein CASSQKTSSYNEQFF.